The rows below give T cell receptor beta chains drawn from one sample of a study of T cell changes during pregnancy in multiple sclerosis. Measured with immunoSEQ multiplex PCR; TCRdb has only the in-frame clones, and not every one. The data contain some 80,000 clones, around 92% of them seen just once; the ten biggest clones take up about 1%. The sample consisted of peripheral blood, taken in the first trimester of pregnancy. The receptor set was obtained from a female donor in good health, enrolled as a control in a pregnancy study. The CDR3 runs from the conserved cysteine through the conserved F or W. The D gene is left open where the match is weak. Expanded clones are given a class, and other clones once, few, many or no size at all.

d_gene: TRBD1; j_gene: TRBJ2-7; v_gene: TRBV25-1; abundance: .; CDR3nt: TGTGCCAGCAGTGAACCTACGACAGGGGACTACGAGCAGTACTTC; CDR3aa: CASSEPTTGDYEQYF
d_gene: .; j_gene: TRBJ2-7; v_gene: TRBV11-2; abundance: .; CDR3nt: TGTGCCAGCAGCTTACCCCAGGGGGGACAGTACTTC; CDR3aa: CASSLPQGGQYF
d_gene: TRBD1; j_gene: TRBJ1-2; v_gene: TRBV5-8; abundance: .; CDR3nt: TGTGCCAGCAGCTTGGCATTCTCCGGGACAGGGCTTTCGGGCTACACCTTC; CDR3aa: CASSLAFSGTGLSGYTF
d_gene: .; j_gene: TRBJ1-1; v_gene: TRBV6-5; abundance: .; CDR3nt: TGTGCCAGCAGTGTATCGGGTTTTTTGAACACTGAAGCTTTCTTT; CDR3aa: CASSVSGFLNTEAFF
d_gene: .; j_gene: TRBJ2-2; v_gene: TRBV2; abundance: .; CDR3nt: TGTGCCAGCAAGAGGCACGGGGAGCTGTTTTTT; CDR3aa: CASKRHGELFF
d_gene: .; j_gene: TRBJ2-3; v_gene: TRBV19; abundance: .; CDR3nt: TGTGCCAGTGGGCAAAGGAGGGTCACAGATACGCAGTATTTT; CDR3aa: CASGQRRVTDTQYF
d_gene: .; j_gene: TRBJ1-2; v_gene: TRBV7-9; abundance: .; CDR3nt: TGTGCCAGCAGCGCCACAGAGCCCTCTCCCTATGGCTACACCTTC; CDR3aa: CASSATEPSPYGYTF
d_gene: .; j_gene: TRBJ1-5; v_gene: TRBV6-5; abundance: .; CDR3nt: TGTGCCAGCAGGCGGTATAGCAATCAGCCCCAGCATTTT; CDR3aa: CASRRYSNQPQHF
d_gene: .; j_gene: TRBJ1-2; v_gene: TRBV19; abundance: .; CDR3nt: TGTGCCAGTAGCCCCCCGCAGGGAAACTATGGCTACACCTTC; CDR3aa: CASSPPQGNYGYTF
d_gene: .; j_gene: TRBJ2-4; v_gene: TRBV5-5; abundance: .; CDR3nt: TGTGCCAGCGGCAATACAGGGTTGGCCAAAAACATTCAGTACTTC; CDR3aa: CASGNTGLAKNIQYF
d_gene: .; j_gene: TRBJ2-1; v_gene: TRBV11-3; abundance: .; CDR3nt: TGTGCCAGCAGCTTAGGGGAGCTTCATGAGCAGTTCTTC; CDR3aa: CASSLGELHEQFF
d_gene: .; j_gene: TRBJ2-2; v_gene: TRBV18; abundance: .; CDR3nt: TGTGCCAGCTCATCGGATCTGGAGAGGGGGACCGGGGAGCTGTTTTTT; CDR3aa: CASSSDLERGTGELFF
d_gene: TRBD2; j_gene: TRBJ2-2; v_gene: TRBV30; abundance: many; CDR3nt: TGTGCCTCTCCGGGACTAGGAACCGGGGAGCTGTTTTTT; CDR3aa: CASPGLGTGELFF
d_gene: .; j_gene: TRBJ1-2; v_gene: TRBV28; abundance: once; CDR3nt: TGTGCCAGCAAGGACCCACAGGAGTTCTATGGCTACACCTTC; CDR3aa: CASKDPQEFYGYTF
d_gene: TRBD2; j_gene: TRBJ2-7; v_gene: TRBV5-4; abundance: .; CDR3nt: TGTGCCAGCAGCCCAGCGGGGGCTCTGGGGGAGCAGTACTTC; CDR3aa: CASSPAGALGEQYF
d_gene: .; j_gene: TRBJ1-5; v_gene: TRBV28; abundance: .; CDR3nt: TGTGCCAGCAGTTTACAAAATCAGCCCCAGCATTTT; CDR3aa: CASSLQNQPQHF
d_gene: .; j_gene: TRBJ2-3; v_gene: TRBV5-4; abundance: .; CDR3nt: TGTGCCAGCAGCCCGGGATTTATCAGCACAGATACGCAGTATTTT; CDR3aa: CASSPGFISTDTQYF
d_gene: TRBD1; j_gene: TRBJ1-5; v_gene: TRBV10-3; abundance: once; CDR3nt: TGTGCCACTCAGCCCGGACAGGGTTGCAATCAGCCCCAGCATTTT; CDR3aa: CATQPGQGCNQPQHF
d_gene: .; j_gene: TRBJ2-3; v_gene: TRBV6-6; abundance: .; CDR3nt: TGTGCCAGCAGTCGTATCACAGATACGCAGTATTTT; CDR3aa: CASSRITDTQYF
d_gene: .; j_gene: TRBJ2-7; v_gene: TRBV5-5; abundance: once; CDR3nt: TGTGCCAGCAGCATCGGTTACGAGCAGTACTTC; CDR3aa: CASSIGYEQYF
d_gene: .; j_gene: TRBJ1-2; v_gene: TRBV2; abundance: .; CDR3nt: TGTGCCAGCAGTGCGGGAGCCGGCGGCTACACCTTC; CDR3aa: CASSAGAGGYTF
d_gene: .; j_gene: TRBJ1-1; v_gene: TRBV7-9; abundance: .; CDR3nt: TGTGCCAGCAGCTGGTCTATGAACACTGAAGCTTTCTTT; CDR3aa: CASSWSMNTEAFF
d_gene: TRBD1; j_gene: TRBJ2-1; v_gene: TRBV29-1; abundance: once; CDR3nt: TGCAGCGTTCGGGGACAGGGAGGAGGTGGTTTCTACAATGAGCAGTTCTTC; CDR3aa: CSVRGQGGGGFYNEQFF
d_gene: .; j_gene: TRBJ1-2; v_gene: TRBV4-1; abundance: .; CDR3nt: TGCGCCAGCAGCCAAGTGGTCGAGAGAGGCTACACCTTC; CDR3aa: CASSQVVERGYTF
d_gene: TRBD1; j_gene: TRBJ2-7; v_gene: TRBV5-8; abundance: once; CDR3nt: TGTGCCAGCAACGAGGACAGGGCTACCTACGAGCAGTACTTC; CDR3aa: CASNEDRATYEQYF
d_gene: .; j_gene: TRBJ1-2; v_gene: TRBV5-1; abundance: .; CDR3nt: TGCGCCAGCAGCTTGTACCGCGAAGCTAACTATGGCTACACCTTC; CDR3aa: CASSLYREANYGYTF
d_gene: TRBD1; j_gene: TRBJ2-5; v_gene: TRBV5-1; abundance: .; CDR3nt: TGCGCCAGCAGCCTATGGTCAGGGGGCGCGCCGAGGACCCAGTACTTC; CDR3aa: CASSLWSGGAPRTQYF
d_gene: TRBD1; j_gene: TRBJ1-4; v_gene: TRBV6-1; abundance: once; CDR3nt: TGTGCCAGCAGTTGGACAGGGGGTGGTGAAAAACTGTTTTTT; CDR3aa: CASSWTGGGEKLFF
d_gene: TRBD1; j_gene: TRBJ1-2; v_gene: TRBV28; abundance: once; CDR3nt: TGTGCCAGCAGTCCCGGGACAGGGGATGGCTACACCTTC; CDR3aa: CASSPGTGDGYTF
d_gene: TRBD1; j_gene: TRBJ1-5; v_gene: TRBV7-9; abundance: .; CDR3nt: TGTGCCAGCAGCACGGGACAGGTCAATCAGCCCCAGCATTTT; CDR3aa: CASSTGQVNQPQHF
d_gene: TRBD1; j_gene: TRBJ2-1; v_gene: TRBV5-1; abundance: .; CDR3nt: TGCGCCAGCAGCCCCGGACAGGGCTCCTACAATGAGCAGTTCTTC; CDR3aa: CASSPGQGSYNEQFF
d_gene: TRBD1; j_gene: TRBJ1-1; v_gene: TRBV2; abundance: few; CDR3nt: TGTGCCAGCAGAGCCCGACAGGGCCGGAGCACTGAAGCTTTCTTT; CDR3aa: CASRARQGRSTEAFF
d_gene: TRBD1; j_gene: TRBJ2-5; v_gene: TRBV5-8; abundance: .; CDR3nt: TGTGCCAGCAGACTGGACAGGGGGCCGGAGACCCAGTACTTC; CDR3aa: CASRLDRGPETQYF
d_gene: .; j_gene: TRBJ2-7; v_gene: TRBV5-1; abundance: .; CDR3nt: TGCGCCAGCAGCTTGGGTGATCTCAGCTCCTACGAGCAGTACTTC; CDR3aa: CASSLGDLSSYEQYF
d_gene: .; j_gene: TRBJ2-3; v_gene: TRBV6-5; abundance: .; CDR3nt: TGTGCCAGTCAACGGCCAGGGTCCCTCCCAGATACGCAGTATTTT; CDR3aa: CASQRPGSLPDTQYF
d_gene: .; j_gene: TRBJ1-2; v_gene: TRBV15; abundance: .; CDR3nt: TGTGCCACCAGCAGAGAACAGGGAATTATCTATGGCTACACCTTC; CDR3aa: CATSREQGIIYGYTF
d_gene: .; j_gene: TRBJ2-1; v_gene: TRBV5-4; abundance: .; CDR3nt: TGTGCCAGCAGCTTGGGTGACTCCAATGAGCAGTTCTTC; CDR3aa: CASSLGDSNEQFF
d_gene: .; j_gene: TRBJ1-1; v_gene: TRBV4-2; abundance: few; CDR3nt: TGTGCCAGCAGCCAAGAGAGACAAATGAACACTGAAGCTTTCTTT; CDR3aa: CASSQERQMNTEAFF
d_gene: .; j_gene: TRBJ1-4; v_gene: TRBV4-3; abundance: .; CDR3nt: TGCGCCAGCAGCCCAGGCCCAATAAGTACTGAAAAACTGTTTTTT; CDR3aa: CASSPGPISTEKLFF
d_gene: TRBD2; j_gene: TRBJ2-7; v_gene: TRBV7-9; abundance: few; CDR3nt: TGTGCCAGCAGTCTAGCGGGGGGCGACCGCGAGCAGTACTTC; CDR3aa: CASSLAGGDREQYF
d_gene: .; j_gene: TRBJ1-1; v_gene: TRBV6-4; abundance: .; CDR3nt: TGTGCCAGCAGTGAACAGCTGAACACTGAAGCTTTCTTT; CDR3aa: CASSEQLNTEAFF
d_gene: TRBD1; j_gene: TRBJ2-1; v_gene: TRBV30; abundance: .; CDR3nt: TGTGCCTGGAGTAGGGACAGGGATCTAGGAGAGCAGTTCTTC; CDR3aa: CAWSRDRDLGEQFF
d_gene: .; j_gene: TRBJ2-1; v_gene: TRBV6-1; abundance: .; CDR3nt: TGTGCCAGCACCGTCTCCCCGTACAATGAGCAGTTCTTC; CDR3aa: CASTVSPYNEQFF
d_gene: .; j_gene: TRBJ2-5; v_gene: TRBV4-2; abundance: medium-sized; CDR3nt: TGTGCCAGCAGCCAAGTACAGCAAGAGACCCAGTACTTC; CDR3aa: CASSQVQQETQYF
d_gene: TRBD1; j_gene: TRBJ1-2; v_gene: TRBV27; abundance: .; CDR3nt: TGTGCCAGCAGTAAACAGGGGGTCCTTAGCTATGGCTACACCTTC; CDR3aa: CASSKQGVLSYGYTF
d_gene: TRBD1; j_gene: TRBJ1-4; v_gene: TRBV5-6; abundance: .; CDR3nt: TGTGCCAGCAGCCGGCCGGGACAGCCTAATGAAAAACTGTTTTTT; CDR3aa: CASSRPGQPNEKLFF
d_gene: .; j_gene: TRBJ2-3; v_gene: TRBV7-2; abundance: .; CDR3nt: TGTGCCAGCAGCTTAGGTTGGAGGGACGTTGATACGCAGTATTTT; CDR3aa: CASSLGWRDVDTQYF
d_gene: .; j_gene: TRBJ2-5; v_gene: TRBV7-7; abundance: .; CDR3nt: TGTGCCAGCAGCCCCAGTTCCCAAGAGACCCAGTACTTC; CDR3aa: CASSPSSQETQYF
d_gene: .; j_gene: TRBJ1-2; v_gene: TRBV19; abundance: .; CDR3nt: TGTGCCAGTAGGGAGACGGGCTATGGCTACACCTTC; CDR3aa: CASRETGYGYTF
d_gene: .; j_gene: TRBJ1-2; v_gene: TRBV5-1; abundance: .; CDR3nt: TGCGCCAGCAGCTCGGGGTTTGGTTACGGCTACACCTTC; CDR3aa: CASSSGFGYGYTF
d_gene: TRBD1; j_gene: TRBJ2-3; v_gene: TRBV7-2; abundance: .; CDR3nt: TGTGCCAGCAGCTCCCCAAGAGCAGCAGGGGGAACGCAGTATTTT; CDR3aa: CASSSPRAAGGTQYF
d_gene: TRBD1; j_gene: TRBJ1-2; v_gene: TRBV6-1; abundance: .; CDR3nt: TGTGCCAGCAGTGAAACGGGGACAGGGCTGTCGGGCTATGGCTACACCTTC; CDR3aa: CASSETGTGLSGYGYTF
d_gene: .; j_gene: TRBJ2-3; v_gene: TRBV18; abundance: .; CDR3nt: TGTGCCAGCTCGCCTTACAGTAGCACAGATACGCAGTATTTT; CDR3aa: CASSPYSSTDTQYF
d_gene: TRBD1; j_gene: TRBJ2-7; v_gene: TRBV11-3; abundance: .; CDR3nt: TGTGCCAGCAGCCCTGGGACAGGGGAGCACCACGAGCAGTACTTC; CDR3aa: CASSPGTGEHHEQYF
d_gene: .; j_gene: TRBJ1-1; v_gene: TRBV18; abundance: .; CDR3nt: TGTGCCAGCTCGGTGCAGAATAGATCACCACGGGGAGCTTTCTTT; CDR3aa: CASSVQNRSPRGAFF
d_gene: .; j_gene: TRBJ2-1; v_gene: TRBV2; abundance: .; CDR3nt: TGTGCCAGCAGTGGGGACATATCGTTCCACAATGAGCAGTTCTTC; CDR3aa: CASSGDISFHNEQFF
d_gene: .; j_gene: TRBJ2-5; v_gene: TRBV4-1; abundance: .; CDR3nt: TGCGCCAGCAGCCAAGAAATAGTTGGAGAGACCCAGTACTTC; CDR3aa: CASSQEIVGETQYF